Reported below is one T cell receptor beta chain. The antigen remains undetermined. Following a re-call of the 5' RACE reads, TCRdb has one entry per CDR3 protein and lacks DNA. This listing includes approximately 390,000 distinct CDR3 sequences. This record comes from a study of monozygotic twins with inflammatory bowel disease. Study-wide points: Among patients, repertoires may have gained variability from differing immunosuppressive treatments. On the inverse Simpson index, IBD patients scored lower for TCRbeta diversity than healthy co-twins.

In germline, CDR1 is MNHEY, CDR2 SMNVEV (reference sequence). The CDR3 extends over 14 amino acids. Per donor there was one draw, yielding a blood sample of approximately 2.5 ml. Source material: blood. The chain uses TRBV27 and TRBJ2-1; as DNA is missing, the TRBD2 call by TCRdb cannot be tested. The receptor was derived from a human donor with ulcerative colitis or Crohn's disease, or a healthy co-twin of an affected twin (not recorded which). CDR3 loop: CASNKRDYYNEQFF.